The 26 T cell receptor beta chains below come from one sample, sequenced in a study of blood T cell repertoires in COVID-19. Libraries were prepared by immunoSEQ multiplex PCR; TCRdb keeps only in-frame clonotypes and omits some of them. The table has around 130,000 clones, about 92% seen once. Source material: peripheral blood. The receptors come from a man in his forties or fifties with active COVID-19.

The rearrangement uses TRBV9 and TRBJ1-4; TRBD1 is a possible D gene (5 bases). V gave up 4 bases and J gave up 2 bases, with 9 bases separating them. The CDR3 is 14 amino acids. CDR1 is SGDLS and CDR2 is YYNGEE in the germline V gene. DNA for the CDR3: TGTGCCAGCAGCAGCGACAGTACTAATGAAAAACTGTTTTTT. Amino acids: CASSSDSTNEKLFF.

The gene calls are TRBV7-2 and TRBJ1-4; tentative D call: TRBD1 (6 bases). The CDR3 is 15 amino acids. CDR1 SGHTA and CDR2 FQGNSA come from the germline V gene. V lost 5 bases to trimming and J lost 1 base, with 11 bases between them. This CDR3 is CASSQMTGTNEKLFF. The CDR3 DNA reads as TGTGCCAGCAGCCAGATGACAGGAACTAATGAAAAACTGTTTTTT.

V usage is TRBV5-6 and J usage is TRBJ2-7; D is uncertain. V lost 0 bases and J 4 bases, leaving 5 bases between the germline ends. In germline, CDR1 is SGHDT, CDR2 YYEEEE. The CDR3 has 12 residues. The CDR3 DNA sequence: TGTGCCAGCAGCTTGGGAGCATACGAGCAGTACGTC. It is translated as CASSLGAYEQYV.

The V and J genes are TRBV7-3 and TRBJ2-2; 7 nucleotides match TRBD1. CDR1 SGHTA and CDR2 FQGTGA come from the germline V gene. The V segment lost 6 bases and the J segment 4 bases; nucleotides outside the gene matches: 5. This CDR3 comprises 14 residues. CDR3 DNA sequence: TGTGCCAGCAGTAGACAGGGTTTCACCGGGGAGCTGTTTTTT. Translating it yields CASSRQGFTGELFF.

The V call is TRBV29-1, the J call TRBJ2-1; 8 bases align to TRBD1. There are 11 residues in the CDR3. V lost 4 bases, J lost 7 bases, and 0 bases stayed unmatched. CDR1 is SQVTM and CDR2 is ANQGSEA in the germline V gene. CDR3 nucleotides: TGCAGCGTTGGACAGGGGAATGAGCAGTTCTTC. Translating gives CSVGQGNEQFF.

The rearrangement joins TRBV7-9 to TRBJ1-1; D is perhaps TRBD1 (5 bases). V was clipped by 1 base and J by 5 bases, with 11 bases between them. CDR1 SEHNR and CDR2 FQNEAQ come from the germline V gene (reference sequence). The CDR3 runs 14 residues. The DNA for the CDR3 is TGTGCCAGCAGCTTAGAGGGGTTTACGACTGAAGCTTTCTTT. Translated: CASSLEGFTTEAFF. The variable domain in full, with the rest retrieved from reference TRBV7-9 and TRBJ1-1, is DTGVSQNPRHKITKRGQNVTFRCDPISEHNRLYWYRQTLGQGPEFLTYFQNEAQLEKSRLLSDRFSAERPKGSFSTLEIQRTEQGDSAMYLCASSLEGFTTEAFFGQGTRLTVV.

The CDR3 is CASSYGLGQGADNQPQHF. The CDR3 coding sequence is TGTGCCAGCAGTTACGGCCTAGGACAGGGGGCGGACAATCAGCCCCAGCATTTT. The genes are TRBV6-2 or TRBV6-3 and TRBJ1-5; 11 bases fit TRBD1. The V and J ends lost 2 bases and 3 bases, in that order; junction bases with no gene match: 9. The CDR3 is made up of 18 amino acids. Germline values: CDR1 MNHEY, CDR2 SVGEGT.

The rearrangement joins TRBV6-5 to TRBJ2-7; maybe TRBD2 (5 bases). V lost 5 bases to trimming and J lost 4 bases, with 15 bases between them. Germline V gene sequence: CDR1 MNHEY, CDR2 SVGAGI. This CDR3 contains 14 residues. Here the CDR3 reads CASSRTFTGYEQYV. In DNA, the CDR3 is TGTGCCAGCAGTCGGACTTTTACCGGGTACGAGCAGTACGTC.

The V gene is TRBV3-1 (or the pseudogene TRBV3-2), the J gene TRBJ2-1; 14 bases line up with TRBD2. After removal of 1 base from V and 15 bases from J, the junction contained 14 bases not matched to a gene. This CDR3 has 17 residues. CDR1 is LGHDT and CDR2 is YNNKEL in the germline V gene (reference sequence). The CDR3 DNA reads as TGTGCCAGCAGCCAAGCGACTAGCGGGGGGGCCGCTTTTCGTCGGTTCTTC. Protein product: CASSQATSGGAAFRRFF.

The J gene is TRBJ2-7, the V gene TRBV6-2 or TRBV6-3, with D possibly being TRBD2 (5 bases). Germline V gene lookup returns CDR1 MNHEY and CDR2 SVGEGT. The V end was cut by 0 bases, the J end by 0 bases, with 15 bases between. This CDR3 has 17 residues. In nucleotides, the CDR3 is TGTGCCAGCAGTTACTCCATCCGAGCGGTTAGCTCCTACGAGCAGTACTTC. Protein: CASSYSIRAVSSYEQYF.

The chain links TRBV5-6 to TRBJ2-3; 11 bases fit TRBD2. The CDR3 extends over 19 amino acids. J was trimmed by 2 bases and V by 3 bases; bases with no gene match: 14. Per germline, CDR1 SGHDT and CDR2 YYEEEE. CDR3 sequence: CASSSIGTSGDGDTDTQYF. DNA of the CDR3: TGTGCCAGCAGCTCTATCGGGACTAGCGGAGACGGGGACACAGATACGCAGTATTTT.

This sequence joins TRBV9 and TRBJ2-1; 10 bases are shared with TRBD2. This CDR3 region has 16 residues. V shed 0 bases and J 6 bases; nucleotides not matched to a gene: 6. Germline assignment: CDR1 SGDLS and CDR2 YYNGEE. CDR3 amino acids: CASSVAGLADTNEQFF. The CDR3 nucleotides are TGTGCCAGCAGCGTAGCAGGACTAGCGGACACCAATGAGCAGTTCTTC.

The chain carries TRBV7-2 and TRBJ1-2; D unclear. Trimming removed 1 base from V and 5 bases from J, with 11 bases in between. Germline V lookup: CDR1 SGHTA, CDR2 FQGNSA. The CDR3 contains 14 residues. DNA of the CDR3: TGTGCCAGCAGCTTAGGCCCAGGTTCTTATGGCTACACCTTC. Translated: CASSLGPGSYGYTF.

The chain combines TRBV6-6 with TRBJ2-5, with D tentatively TRBD1 (6 bases). Looked up from germline, CDR1 is MNHNY and CDR2 is SVGAGI (reference sequence). The CDR3 is 15 amino acids. V lost 7 bases to trimming and J lost 5 bases, with 20 bases between them. The DNA for the CDR3 is TGTGCCAGCACCTACGGCACAGGGCTAGGGGAGACCCAGTACTTC. It yields the protein CASTYGTGLGETQYF.

This clone appeared a few times. The chain joins TRBV29-1 to TRBJ2-1; 10 nucleotides agree with TRBD2. Germline lookup yields CDR1 SQVTM and CDR2 ANQGSEA. Losses at the gene ends were 4 bases for V and 14 bases for J; bases not matched to a gene: 8. The CDR3 has 12 residues. CDR3 bases: TGCAGCGTTGTTGAAGCGGGAGGGGTGGAGTTCTTC. It translates to CSVVEAGGVEFF.

The chain employs TRBV7-9 and TRBJ2-6; D possibly corresponds to TRBD1 (5 bases). V lost 4 bases, J lost 1 base, and 8 bases lay in between. The CDR3 has 15 amino acids. Germline values: CDR1 SEHNR, CDR2 FQNEAQ (reference sequence). The DNA of the CDR3 is TGTGCCAGCAGCTCGACAGAATCTGGGGCCAACGTCCTGACTTTC. It translates to CASSSTESGANVLTF.

In DNA, the CDR3 is TGTGCCAGCAGAGAGCGGGGGGGCGGCACAGATACGCAGTATTTT. This sequence encodes CASRERGGGTDTQYF. The chain recombines TRBV5-4 with TRBJ2-3, with 10 nucleotides matching TRBD2. This CDR3 has 15 residues. V lost 5 bases to trimming and J lost 1 base; unmatched junction nucleotides: 4. Germline CDR1 SGHNT, CDR2 YYREEE (reference sequence).

This clone was counted a single time. This rearrangement joins TRBV2 to TRBJ2-5; TRBD2 agrees at 8 bases. V shed 3 bases, J shed 4 bases, and the junction held 10 bases outside the gene matches. The length of the CDR3 is 16 residues. Per germline, CDR1 SNHLY and CDR2 FYNNEI. Here the CDR3 reads CASSEGAGGPLETQYF. DNA for the CDR3: TGTGCCAGCAGTGAGGGTGCGGGAGGCCCCCTAGAGACCCAGTACTTC.

The chain employs TRBV19 and TRBJ1-5; tentatively, D is TRBD1 (5 bases). The germline CDR1 and CDR2 sequences are LNHDA and SQIVND (reference sequence). V was pared by 8 bases and J by 6 bases, with 14 bases between. This CDR3 is built from 13 residues. CDR3 DNA: TGTGCCAGTCGTGACAGAGATCGTCAGCCCCAGCATTTT. It translates to CASRDRDRQPQHF.

The sample holds one count of this clone. V and J are TRBV5-1 and TRBJ2-7; 7 bases are a match to TRBD2. The CDR3 is 13 amino acids. CDR1 and CDR2 from the germline V gene are SGHRS and YFSETQ. Trimming cost V 4 bases and J 7 bases; bases outside gene matches: 8. The CDR3 here is CASSQLGLEEQYF. CDR3 DNA: TGCGCCAGCAGCCAACTCGGACTAGAGGAGCAGTACTTC.

This clone was seen only a few times. The gene calls are TRBV9 and TRBJ2-5; D may be TRBD1 (6 bases). Germline V gene sequence: CDR1 SGDLS, CDR2 YYNGEE. The CDR3 runs to 14 residues. Trimming stripped 0 bases from V and 3 bases from J, with 9 bases between. CDR3 sequence reads: CASSVGTVKETQYF. The CDR3, as DNA: TGTGCCAGCAGCGTAGGGACAGTAAAAGAGACCCAGTACTTC.

This sequence joins TRBV4-1 and TRBJ1-1; D may be TRBD1 (5 bases). V was shortened by 0 bases and J by 5 bases, with 7 bases between the two germline ends. CDR1 MGHRA and CDR2 YSYEKL come from the germline V gene. The CDR3 covers 13 residues. The CDR3 region is CASSQDRGTEAFF. CDR3 sequence (DNA): TGCGCCAGCAGCCAAGATCGGGGGACTGAAGCTTTCTTT.

This clone showed up just once. The chain recombines TRBV15 with TRBJ1-6; D unclear. CDR3 length equals 14 residues. Germline V gene lookup returns CDR1 LNHNV and CDR2 YYDKDF (reference sequence). V was trimmed by 0 bases and J by 10 bases, leaving 10 bases between them. For the CDR3, the DNA is TGTGCCACCAGCAGAGATACGAGTTTGTCACCCCTCCACTTT. Its protein product is CATSRDTSLSPLHF. Filled out from reference TRBV15 and TRBJ1-6, the complete variable domain reads DAMVIQNPRYQVTQFGKPVTLSCSQTLNHNVMYWYQQKSSQAPKLLFHYYDKDFNNEADTPDNFQSRRPNTSFCFLDIRSPGLGDTAMYLCATSRDTSLSPLHFGNGTRLTVT.

The chain couples TRBV9 to TRBJ2-5; 9 bases align to TRBD2. CDR1 is SGDLS, CDR2 YYNGEE, per germline. This CDR3 is built from 14 residues. The J segment lost 5 bases and the V segment lost 4 bases, leaving 6 bases of the junction unmatched. CDR3 loop: CASSKAGGRETQYF. In DNA form, the CDR3 reads TGTGCCAGCAGCAAAGCGGGGGGTCGGGAGACCCAGTACTTC.

The DNA of the CDR3 is TGTGCCAGCAGTTTCAAGACTAGCGGGAACAGGGCGGACACCGGGGAGCTGTTTTTT. As protein: CASSFKTSGNRADTGELFF. The rearrangement links TRBV11-3 to TRBJ2-2, with 11 bases lining up with TRBD2. The CDR3 contains 19 residues. Germline V gene data show CDR1 as SGHNT and CDR2 as YENEEA. J gave up 3 bases and V 6 bases, and 15 bases lay outside the gene matches.

The chain recombines TRBV7-9 with TRBJ1-1, with TRBD1 identical over 7 bases. Germline CDR1 and CDR2: SEHNR and FQNEAQ (reference sequence). This CDR3 has 18 residues. V was clipped by 4 bases and J by 0 bases; unmatched bases: 14. The CDR3 sequence is CASSWPRQGVVVNTEAFF. CDR3 DNA sequence: TGTGCCAGCAGCTGGCCCAGACAGGGAGTCGTGGTGAACACTGAAGCTTTCTTT. Complete variable domain (other parts from reference TRBV7-9 and TRBJ1-1): DTGVSQNPRHKITKRGQNVTFRCDPISEHNRLYWYRQTLGQGPEFLTYFQNEAQLEKSRLLSDRFSAERPKGSFSTLEIQRTEQGDSAMYLCASSWPRQGVVVNTEAFFGQGTRLTVV.